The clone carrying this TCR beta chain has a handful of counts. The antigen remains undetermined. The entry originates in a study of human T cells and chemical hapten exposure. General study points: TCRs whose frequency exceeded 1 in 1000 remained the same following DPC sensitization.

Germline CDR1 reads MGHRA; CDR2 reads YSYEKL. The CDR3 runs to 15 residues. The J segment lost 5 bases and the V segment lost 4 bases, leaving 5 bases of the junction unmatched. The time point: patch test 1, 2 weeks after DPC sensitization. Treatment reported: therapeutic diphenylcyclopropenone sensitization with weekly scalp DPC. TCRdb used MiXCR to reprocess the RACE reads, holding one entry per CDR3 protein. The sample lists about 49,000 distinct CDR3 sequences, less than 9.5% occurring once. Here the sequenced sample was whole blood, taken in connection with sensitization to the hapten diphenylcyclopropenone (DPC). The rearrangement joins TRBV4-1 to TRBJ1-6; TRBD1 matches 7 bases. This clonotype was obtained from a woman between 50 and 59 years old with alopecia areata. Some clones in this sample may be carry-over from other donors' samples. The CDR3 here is CASSRGQEDNSPLHF. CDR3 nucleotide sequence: TGCGCCAGCAGCCGTGGACAGGAGGATAATTCACCCCTCCACTTT.